The clone carrying this T cell receptor beta chain was counted ten times or more. What it binds is not known. This entry comes from a study of T cells after yellow fever vaccination. Study-wide context: For low cell numbers, libraries were made with SMART-Seq v4 Ultra Low Input. Findings of the study overall: The presence of abundant clonotypes contaminating from the bulk population was possible in FACS-sorted repertoires. Most primary-vaccination clones reappeared after the booster (96% CD4, roughly 88% CD8). Although most clonotypes did not, a small share appeared in both CD4 and CD8 compartments.

Deletions cut 0 bases from V and 2 bases from J, with 2 bases between. The CDR3 totals 13 residues. Germline CDR1 reads LGHNA; CDR2 reads YNFKEQ. From the 5' RACE reads, TCRdb called clonotypes with MiXCR, one entry per CDR3 protein. The sample has some 110,000 distinct CDR3 sequences; around 7.7% are singletons. This rearrangement joins TRBV4-2 to TRBJ1-5; no clear D gene. The material was CD4+ T cells sorted from PBMCs, obtained 9 to 11 days after the first yellow fever vaccination. The source of this sequence is a young man who received the YFV17D yellow fever vaccine. CDR3 nucleotide sequence: TGTGCCAGCAGCCAAGATGGCAATCAGCCCCAGCATTTT. Protein: CASSQDGNQPQHF.